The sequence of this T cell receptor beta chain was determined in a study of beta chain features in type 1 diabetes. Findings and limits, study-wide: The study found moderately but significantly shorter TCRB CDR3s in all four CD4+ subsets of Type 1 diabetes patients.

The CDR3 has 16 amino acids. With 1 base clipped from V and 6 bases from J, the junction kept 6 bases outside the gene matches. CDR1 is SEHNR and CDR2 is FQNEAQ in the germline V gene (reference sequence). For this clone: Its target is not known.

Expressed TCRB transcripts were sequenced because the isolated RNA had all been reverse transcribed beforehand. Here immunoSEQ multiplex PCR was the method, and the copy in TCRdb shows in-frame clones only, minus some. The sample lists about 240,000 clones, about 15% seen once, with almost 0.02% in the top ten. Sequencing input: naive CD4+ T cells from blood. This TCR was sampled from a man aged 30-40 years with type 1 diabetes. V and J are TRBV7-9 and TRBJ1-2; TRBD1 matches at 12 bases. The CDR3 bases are TGTGCCAGCAGCTTAGGGGACAGGGGGCGCGTCGATGGCTACACCTTC. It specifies CASSLGDRGRVDGYTF.